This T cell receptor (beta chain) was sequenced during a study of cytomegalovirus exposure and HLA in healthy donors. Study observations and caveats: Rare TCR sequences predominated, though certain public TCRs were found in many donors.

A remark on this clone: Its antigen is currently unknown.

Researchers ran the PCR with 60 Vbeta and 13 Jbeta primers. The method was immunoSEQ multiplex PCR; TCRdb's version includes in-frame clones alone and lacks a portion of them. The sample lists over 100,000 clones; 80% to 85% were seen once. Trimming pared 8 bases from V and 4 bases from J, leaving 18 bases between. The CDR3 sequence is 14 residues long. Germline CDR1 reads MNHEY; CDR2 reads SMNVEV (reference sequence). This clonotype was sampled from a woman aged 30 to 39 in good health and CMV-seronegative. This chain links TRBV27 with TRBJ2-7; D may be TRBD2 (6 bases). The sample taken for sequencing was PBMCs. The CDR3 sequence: CASGLIGTAYEQYF. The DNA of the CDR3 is TGTGCCAGCGGACTAATAGGGACGGCGTACGAGCAGTACTTC.